The 14 T cell receptor beta chains given below trace back to one sample, sequenced in a study of T cells expressing NK-cell markers. After re-calling the 5' RACE reads, TCRdb lists one entry per CDR3 protein, DNA absent. The specimen's table records about 380,000 distinct CDR3 sequences. The specimen was blood T cells: a sorted CD56 or NKG2C T cell subset, CD4+ or CD8+ T cells, or bulk PBMC T cells (not recorded which). These receptor sequences come from a man aged 18 to 70 in good health.

This rearrangement joins TRBV7-9 to TRBJ1-1. The CDR3 length is 12 residues. The germline gives CDR1 SEHNR, CDR2 FQNEAQ (reference sequence). The CDR3 region is CASSSSVPTAFF. The variable domain in full, with the rest retrieved from reference TRBV7-9 and TRBJ1-1, is DTGVSQNPRHKITKRGQNVTFRCDPISEHNRLYWYRQTLGQGPEFLTYFQNEAQLEKSRLLSDRFSAERPKGSFSTLEIQRTEQGDSAMYLCASSSSVPTAFFGQGTRLTVV.

This rearrangement joins TRBV6-1 to TRBJ1-1. The germline V gene has CDR1 MNHNS and CDR2 SASEGT. The CDR3 is 13 amino acids. This chain's CDR3 is CASSDAPGLEAFF.

The chain combines TRBV7-3 with TRBJ2-3. Looked up from germline, CDR1 is SGHTA and CDR2 is FQGTGA. The CDR3 consists of 14 residues. CDR3 protein: CASSLKGVTDTQYF.

The chain recombines TRBV5-4 with TRBJ2-3; with no DNA, the TCRdb D assignment of TRBD2 cannot be verified. The CDR3 is made up of 13 amino acids. Germline CDR1 SGHNT, CDR2 YYREEE (reference sequence). The CDR3 sequence: CASTGSGVDTQYF. Filled out from reference TRBV5-4 and TRBJ2-3, the complete variable domain reads ETGVTQSPTHLIKTRGQQVTLRCSSQSGHNTVSWYQQALGQGPQFIFQYYREEENGRGNFPPRFSGLQFPNYSSELNVNALELDDSALYLCASTGSGVDTQYFGPGTRLTVL.

This rearrangement joins TRBV28 to TRBJ1-2. The V gene's germline CDR1 is MDHEN and CDR2 SYDVKM. The CDR3 is 13 residues long. The CDR3 loop reads CASNRRSTNGYTF.

The J gene is TRBJ1-2, the V gene TRBV3-1; lacking DNA, the TRBD1 call made by TCRdb goes unchecked. This CDR3 has 12 residues. The germline V gene has CDR1 LGHDT and CDR2 YNNKEL (reference sequence). CDR3 sequence: CASSHGGYGYTF.

V and J are TRBV9 and TRBJ2-1. Germline loops: CDR1 SGDLS, CDR2 YYNGEE. The CDR3 totals 12 residues. The CDR3 region is CASSVADNEQFF.

V is TRBV7-2 and J is TRBJ2-1. In germline, CDR1 is SGHTA, CDR2 FQGNSA. The CDR3 totals 15 residues. CDR3 residues: CASSMRQVFYNEQFF.

The chain links TRBV12-3 or TRBV12-4 to TRBJ2-1; TCRdb proposes TRBD1, but this gene call is untestable without DNA. The CDR3 totals 15 residues. This CDR3 reads CASSYLGGQSNEQFF.

This rearrangement joins TRBV13 to TRBJ1-1. The CDR3 contains 17 residues. Germline CDR1 PRHDT, CDR2 FYEKMQ (reference sequence). This CDR3 reads CASSHDPNRGLIAEAFF. Together with reference TRBV13 and TRBJ1-1, the CDR3 gives the full variable domain: AAGVIQSPRHLIKEKRETATLKCYPIPRHDTVYWYQQGPGQDPQFLISFYEKMQSDKGSIPDRFSAQQFSDYHSELNMSSLELGDSALYFCASSHDPNRGLIAEAFFGQGTRLTVV.

The V gene is TRBV12-3 or TRBV12-4, the J gene TRBJ1-3; TCRdb selects TRBD1, and the lack of DNA leaves this call unchecked. This CDR3 spans 13 amino acids. CDR3: CASRRGTSNTIYF.

The chain combines TRBV27 with TRBJ2-1; TCRdb names TRBD1, which stays unverified in the absence of DNA. The CDR3 runs to 17 residues. Germline CDR1 MNHEY, CDR2 SMNVEV (reference sequence). CDR3 amino acids: CASSPIADRGLDNEQFF.

The J gene is TRBJ1-5, the V gene TRBV19; TCRdb outputs TRBD1, but without DNA this stays unchecked. Germline-derived CDR1 and CDR2 are LNHDA and SQIVND (reference sequence). CDR3 length equals 13 residues. This CDR3 reads CASGARAYQPQHF.

CDR3 region: CASSLQGSQGMSYNSPLHF. The rearrangement joins TRBV7-8 to TRBJ1-6; TCRdb's assignment of TRBD1 cannot be checked, as there is no DNA. Germline V gene lookup returns CDR1 SGHVS and CDR2 FQNEAQ. The CDR3 extends over 19 amino acids.